What follows are 18 T cell receptor beta chains derived from one specimen sequenced in a study of CD8 T cells in Susac syndrome. Reverse transcription of about 0.45 to 1 ug RNA was performed with random hexamers. TCRdb recomputed calls from the immunoSEQ multiplex PCR reads with MiXCR, one row per CDR3 protein. The sample lists some 180,000 distinct CDR3 sequences; approximately 95% were seen once. Material: CD4+ T cells from PBMCs. Receptors originate from a human donor in good health.

The chain joins TRBV3-1 to TRBJ2-7; 8 positions agree with TRBD2. Germline CDR1 LGHDT, CDR2 YNNKEL (reference sequence). The ends lost 2 bases at V and 0 bases at J; junction bases unmatched: 9. CDR3 length: 17 amino acids. CDR3 coding DNA: TGTGCCAGCAGCCAATCACCCGGGAGGGCCAACTCCTACGAGCAGTACTTC. It is translated as CASSQSPGRANSYEQYF.

This chain links TRBV7-2 with TRBJ1-2; D gene unclear. In germline, CDR1 is SGHTA, CDR2 FQGNSA. V lost 0 bases and J 4 bases, leaving 15 bases between the germline ends. The CDR3 spans 16 residues. The CDR3 loop is CASSLAQPGRGYGYTF. The CDR3 nucleotides read TGTGCCAGCAGCTTAGCGCAACCGGGAAGAGGCTATGGCTACACCTTC. Full variable domain (outside the CDR3, taken from reference TRBV7-2 and TRBJ1-2): GAGVSQSPSNKVTEKGKDVELRCDPISGHTALYWYRQSLGQGLEFLIYFQGNSAPDKSGLPSDRFSAERTGGSVSTLTIQRTQQEDSAVYLCASSLAQPGRGYGYTFGSGTRLTVV.

The chain recombines TRBV3-1 with TRBJ2-7, with TRBD2 identical over 8 bases. The CDR3 is made up of 15 amino acids. Germline V lookup: CDR1 LGHDT, CDR2 YNNKEL (reference sequence). V was pared by 1 base and J by 3 bases, with 5 bases of the junction left unmatched. CDR3 sequence: CASSQALAGGYEQYF. In DNA form, the CDR3 reads TGTGCCAGCAGCCAAGCTTTGGCGGGAGGCTACGAGCAGTACTTC.

The chain joins TRBV7-2 to TRBJ1-2; D unclear. Trimming removed 5 bases from V and 9 bases from J, with 10 bases in between. This CDR3 is 11 amino acids long. CDR1 SGHTA and CDR2 FQGNSA come from the germline V gene. CDR3 DNA sequence: TGTGCCAGCAGCAAAAGCCGGAGCTACACCTTC. It encodes CASSKSRSYTF.

This clonotype was detected once. This rearrangement joins TRBV30 to TRBJ2-2; D perhaps matches TRBD2 (6 bases). Trimming took off 1 base at V and 2 bases at J, with 8 bases between the two ends. The CDR3 runs to 14 residues. Germline loops: CDR1 GTSNPN, CDR2 SVGIG (reference sequence). The chain's CDR3 is CAWSAGLNTGELFF. Here the CDR3 DNA reads TGTGCCTGGAGTGCGGGACTTAACACCGGGGAGCTGTTTTTT.

This chain links TRBV27 with TRBJ2-5; no firm D call. V dropped 6 bases and J dropped 6 bases, with 11 bases sitting between them. The CDR3 spans 12 residues. Germline V CDR1 and CDR2: MNHEY, SMNVEV (reference sequence). The CDR3 loop reads CASSLRVKTQYF. The CDR3 DNA reads TGTGCCAGCAGCCTCCGGGTTAAGACCCAGTACTTC.

This clonotype was picked up one time. The chain combines TRBV19 with TRBJ1-5; no reliable D call. Trimming took off 2 bases at V and 5 bases at J, with 10 bases between the two ends. Germline lookup yields CDR1 LNHDA and CDR2 SQIVND (reference sequence). The CDR3 is 14 amino acids. The CDR3 region is CASSIPYRDQPQHF. As DNA, the CDR3 is TGTGCCAGTAGTATACCGTACCGGGATCAGCCCCAGCATTTT. The entire variable domain, with the rest obtained from reference TRBV19 and TRBJ1-5, is as follows: DGGITQSPKYLFRKEGQNVTLSCEQNLNHDAMYWYRQDPGQGLRLIYYSQIVNDFQKGDIAEGYSVSREKKESFPLTVTSAQKNPTAFYLCASSIPYRDQPQHFGDGTRLSIL.

The J gene is TRBJ2-1, the V gene TRBV29-1, with D uncertain. The CDR3 totals 14 residues. Germline assignment: CDR1 SQVTM and CDR2 ANQGSEA. Trimming cost V 2 bases and J 4 bases, with 12 bases left between them. CDR3 amino acids: CSVERLGRYNEQFF. CDR3 nucleotides: TGCAGCGTTGAAAGGCTTGGTAGATACAATGAGCAGTTCTTC.

This clonotype was picked up one time. The chain recombines TRBV29-1 with TRBJ2-7; D possibly uses TRBD1 or TRBD2 (5 bases each). The V end lost 7 bases, the J end lost 2 bases, and 12 bases lay between the germline ends. The CDR3 totals 12 residues. The germline gives CDR1 SQVTM, CDR2 ANQGSEA. The CDR3 reads CSAGTVPYEQYF. For the CDR3, the DNA is TGCAGCGCCGGGACGGTCCCCTACGAGCAGTACTTC.

The chain combines TRBV20-1 with TRBJ1-1, with a weak D call TRBD1 (5 bases). Germline V gene lookup returns CDR1 DFQATT and CDR2 SNEGSKA (reference sequence). The CDR3 totals 12 residues. V was shortened by 6 bases and J by 1 base, with 9 bases between the two germline ends. The CDR3 protein is CSAGTPNTEAFF. The CDR3 nucleotides read TGCAGTGCGGGGACGCCGAACACTGAAGCTTTCTTT.

V usage is TRBV5-1 and J usage is TRBJ2-7, with D uncertain. Germline CDR1 SGHRS, CDR2 YFSETQ. With 0 bases removed from V and 7 bases from J, the gap between germline ends came to 14 bases. The length of the CDR3 is 14 residues. As DNA, the CDR3 is TGCGCCAGCAGCTTGGATAGGCGCGGACGGGAGCAGTACTTC. Translating gives CASSLDRRGREQYF.

The chain couples TRBV27 to TRBJ2-2; TRBD1 or TRBD2 may be the D gene (5 bases each). This CDR3 is 14 amino acids long. Germline loops: CDR1 MNHEY, CDR2 SMNVEV (reference sequence). Deletions cut 8 bases from V and 2 bases from J, with 12 bases between. Here the CDR3 DNA reads TGTGCCAGCCGGTGGGACCTAAACACCGGGGAGCTGTTTTTT. Translating gives CASRWDLNTGELFF.

J is TRBJ2-2 and V is TRBV28, with a weak D call TRBD1 (6 bases). The germline V and J ends were trimmed by 3 bases and 5 bases, with 13 bases remaining between them. The CDR3 length is 15 residues. The germline V gene encodes CDR1 MDHEN and CDR2 SYDVKM. The CDR3 reads CASSFRQAGTGELFF. CDR3 sequence (DNA): TGTGCCAGCAGTTTCAGACAGGCCGGAACCGGGGAGCTGTTTTTT.

The chain combines TRBV27 with TRBJ2-3; the D gene is possibly TRBD1 (6 bases). This CDR3 spans 15 amino acids. V was clipped by 2 bases and J by 1 base, with 10 bases between them. CDR1 is MNHEY and CDR2 is SMNVEV in the germline V gene (reference sequence). The CDR3 loop is CASSLRTARTDTQYF. The DNA of the CDR3 is TGTGCCAGCAGTTTAAGGACAGCCCGCACAGATACGCAGTATTTT.

The chain is built from TRBV19 and TRBJ2-1; 8 nucleotides match TRBD2. This CDR3 is 15 amino acids long. Germline V gene data show CDR1 as LNHDA and CDR2 as SQIVND (reference sequence). The J segment lost 10 bases and the V segment lost 7 bases, leaving 15 bases of the junction unmatched. This CDR3 is CASNWLAGYLGEQFF. CDR3 coding DNA: TGTGCCAGTAACTGGCTAGCGGGTTACCTCGGGGAGCAGTTCTTC. Filled out from reference TRBV19 and TRBJ2-1, the complete variable domain reads DGGITQSPKYLFRKEGQNVTLSCEQNLNHDAMYWYRQDPGQGLRLIYYSQIVNDFQKGDIAEGYSVSREKKESFPLTVTSAQKNPTAFYLCASNWLAGYLGEQFFGPGTRLTVL.

V gene TRBV20-1 combines with J gene TRBJ1-1, with 7 bases that match TRBD1. The CDR3 spans 12 residues. The germline V gene encodes CDR1 DFQATT and CDR2 SNEGSKA (reference sequence). The CDR3 region is CTVDRANTEAFF. CDR3 coding DNA: TGCACTGTAGACAGGGCGAACACTGAAGCTTTCTTT.

The rearrangement links TRBV29-1 to TRBJ2-1; D may be TRBD1 or TRBD2 (5 bases each). The CDR3 sequence is 13 residues long. Germline loops: CDR1 SQVTM, CDR2 ANQGSEA. Trimming left V 3 bases short and J 4 bases short, with 10 bases between. The CDR3 here is CSVERGRYNEQFF. The CDR3 nucleotides read TGCAGCGTTGAGAGGGGCAGATACAATGAGCAGTTCTTC.

The chain has TRBV12-3 or TRBV12-4 and TRBJ1-3, with D tentatively TRBD1 (5 bases). The CDR3 sequence is 14 residues long. V lost 6 bases to trimming and J lost 4 bases, with 13 bases between them. CDR3: CASRAQGSGNTIYF. The DNA for the CDR3 is TGTGCCAGCAGGGCCCAGGGATCAGGAAACACCATATATTTT.